The rows below give T cell receptor beta chains drawn from one sample of a study of T cells after yellow fever vaccination. TCRdb reanalysed the 5' RACE reads using MiXCR and keeps one entry per CDR3 protein. In the table there are some 48,000 distinct CDR3 sequences, roughly 6.4% of which are singletons. The sample consisted of PBMCs, either bulk or a sorted T-cell subset (CD4+, CD8+, memory, or dextramer-sorted; not recorded which), taken 45 days after the yellow fever booster vaccination. These receptors were obtained from a man aged 25 to 45 who received the YFV17D yellow fever vaccine. CDR3s include the opening cysteine and the closing phenylalanine or tryptophan. A D gene is named only where the DNA matches it firmly. A clone size is listed for some rows: how often the clone was seen (once, few, many), or a class if it is expanded.

v_call	cdr3_length	d_call	clone_size	j_call	cdr3_nt	cdr3_aa
TRBV7-9	13	.	.	TRBJ2-3	TGTGCCAGCAGCTTAACGGGGACAGATACGCAGTATTTT	CASSLTGTDTQYF
TRBV28	15	TRBD1	many	TRBJ1-1	TGTGCCACCCGTGATACAGGGGTTTTGAACACTGAAGCTTTCTTT	CATRDTGVLNTEAFF
TRBV7-2	11	.	many	TRBJ2-2	TGTGCCAGCACCGTGGGCGGGGAGCTGTTTTTT	CASTVGGELFF
TRBV5-4	15	TRBD1	many	TRBJ1-4	TGTGCCAGCAGCTGGACAGGGGGCGTTAATGAAAAACTGTTTTTT	CASSWTGGVNEKLFF
TRBV6-5	12	TRBD1	many	TRBJ2-5	TGTGCCAGCAGTTCGGGACAGGGGGCCTTGAACTTC	CASSSGQGALNF
TRBV18	12	.	many	TRBJ2-1	TGTGCCAGCTCACCCAAGATGGGTGAGCAGTTCTTC	CASSPKMGEQFF
TRBV5-1	16	.	.	TRBJ2-3	TGCGCCAGCAGCTTGACGGGGCAACCCCGCACAAATACGCAGTATTTT	CASSLTGQPRTNTQYF
TRBV6-1	13	.	many	TRBJ1-6	TGTGCCAGCAGCCAACAGGGTCGCTCACCCCTCCACTTT	CASSQQGRSPLHF
TRBV7-8	15	.	many	TRBJ2-7	TGTGCCAGCAGCCGCGAGGCCGCAGGATCGTACGAGCAGTACTTC	CASSREAAGSYEQYF
TRBV6-2/TRBV6-3	16	TRBD2	many	TRBJ2-1	TGTGCCAGCAGATACCTCGGGGCTAGCGGGAACAATGAGCAGTTCTTC	CASRYLGASGNNEQFF
TRBV15	15	.	few	TRBJ2-1	TGTGCCACCAGCAGAAAGTCAGGGCTGAGGAGTGAGCAGTTCTTC	CATSRKSGLRSEQFF
TRBV28	14	.	many	TRBJ1-2	TGTGCCAGCAGTTTAGTAGGACAGCACTATGGCTACACCTTC	CASSLVGQHYGYTF
TRBV24-1	16	.	few	TRBJ2-3	TGTGCCACCAGTGATTTAAGGTTCGCTAGCACAGATACGCAGTATTTT	CATSDLRFASTDTQYF
TRBV5-1	13	.	few	TRBJ2-7	TGCGCCAGCGGCCAACCCTCGCTTGGCGAGCAGTACTTC	CASGQPSLGEQYF
TRBV7-2	16	.	few	TRBJ2-7	TGTGCCAGCAGCCCACAGTCGGGCGGAGGGCCCTACGAGCAGTACTTC	CASSPQSGGGPYEQYF
TRBV7-2	16	TRBD1	many	TRBJ2-7	TGTGCCAGCAGCTTAAGCCTCGGGACAGGGTCCTACGAGCAGTACTTC	CASSLSLGTGSYEQYF
TRBV19	15	.	.	TRBJ2-1	TGTGCCAGTAGTCCCGCGGTAAGCTCCTACAATGAGCAGTTCTTC	CASSPAVSSYNEQFF
TRBV7-3	14	.	.	TRBJ2-1	TGTGCCAGCAGCCCCGAATACTCCTACAATGAGCAGTTCTTC	CASSPEYSYNEQFF
TRBV20-1	13	.	.	TRBJ2-7	TGCAGTGCTAGACTATCCCGTGGGTACGAGCAGTACTTC	CSARLSRGYEQYF
TRBV12-3/TRBV12-4	14	TRBD1	.	TRBJ1-1	TGTGCCAGCAGTAGGACAGGTTCTGACACTGAAGCTTTCTTT	CASSRTGSDTEAFF
TRBV18	14	TRBD1	few	TRBJ2-7	TGTGCCAGCTCAGGGGGGACAGGGTCGATCGAGCAGTACTTC	CASSGGTGSIEQYF
TRBV29-1	12	.	.	TRBJ1-2	TGCAGCGTCGGATTCAAGGACTATGGCTACACCTTC	CSVGFKDYGYTF
TRBV6-5	17	.	few	TRBJ2-5	TGTGCCAGCAGTTACTCTAGCGGTCTAGCAGACCAAGAGACCCAGTACTTC	CASSYSSGLADQETQYF
TRBV25-1	15	TRBD1	many	TRBJ2-7	TGTGCCAGCAGAGGAGCGGGACAGGGTATCAACGAGCAGTACTTC	CASRGAGQGINEQYF
TRBV11-2	18	TRBD2	few	TRBJ2-7	TGTGCCAGCAGCTTAACTGGGACTAGCGTTACACTAAACTACGAGCAGTACTTC	CASSLTGTSVTLNYEQYF
TRBV18	16	TRBD1	.	TRBJ2-3	TGTGCCAGCTCACCACGGGCAGGGGGAAGCACAGATACGCAGTATTTT	CASSPRAGGSTDTQYF
TRBV5-6	15	.	many	TRBJ2-5	TGTGCCAGCAGCTTGTTCCCTACGGACCAAGAGACCCAGTACTTC	CASSLFPTDQETQYF
TRBV4-3	17	.	many	TRBJ2-3	TGCGCCAGCAGCCAAGAGGGGTGGTTAGCCCTCACAGATACGCAGTATTTT	CASSQEGWLALTDTQYF
TRBV19	16	TRBD1	few	TRBJ2-7	TGTGCCAGTAGCCGAAGCCCGACAGGGATTTCCTACGAGCAGTACTTC	CASSRSPTGISYEQYF
TRBV3-1	12	.	.	TRBJ2-7	TGTGCCTTCTGCCGAGACTTCTACGAGCAGTACTTC	CAFCRDFYEQYF
TRBV20-1	17	TRBD2	.	TRBJ2-7	TGCAGTGCTAGGGGGCGACTAGCGGGAGTTTTTCGGGACGAGCAGAACTTC	CSARGRLAGVFRDEQNF
TRBV4-2	15	TRBD2	few	TRBJ2-5	TGTGCCAGCAGCCAGTTTAGCGGGAGAGGGGAGACCCAGTACTTC	CASSQFSGRGETQYF
TRBV5-1	14	.	many	TRBJ2-5	TGCGCCAGCAGCTTTACAGGCCTAGAGGAGACCCAGTACTTC	CASSFTGLEETQYF
TRBV4-3	14	TRBD1	.	TRBJ2-7	TGCGCCAGCAGCCATCGGGACAGAGACTACGAGCAGTACTTC	CASSHRDRDYEQYF
TRBV7-3	15	.	many	TRBJ1-6	TGTGCCAGCAGCTTAATGGGGGGCCCCGATTCACCCCTCCACTTT	CASSLMGGPDSPLHF
TRBV15	15	TRBD1	few	TRBJ2-7	TGTGCCACCAGCAACGCCGGGACAGGGCTTTACGAGCAGTACTTC	CATSNAGTGLYEQYF
TRBV20-1	19	TRBD1	many	TRBJ2-1	TGCAGTGCCGCCCGCTTAAGTCTGGACAGGGACCACTCCTACAATGAGCAGTTCTTC	CSAARLSLDRDHSYNEQFF
TRBV29-1	12	.	few	TRBJ1-5	TGCAGCGCGCTTTGGGGGGATCAGCCCCAGCATTTT	CSALWGDQPQHF
TRBV7-2	14	.	few	TRBJ2-3	TGTGCCAGCAGCTCTCGACAGTACACAGATACGCAGTATTTT	CASSSRQYTDTQYF
TRBV7-6	15	TRBD2	.	TRBJ2-2	TGTGCCAGCAGCCCGCCCGCCCGGGGGGTCGGGGAGCTGTTTTTT	CASSPPARGVGELFF
TRBV15	15	TRBD1	many	TRBJ2-2	TGTGCCACCAGCACCGGGACAGGGAACACCGGGGAGCTGTTTTTT	CATSTGTGNTGELFF
TRBV29-1	13	TRBD1	.	TRBJ1-2	TGCAGCGTTGGTGGGACAGGAACCTATGGCTACACCTTC	CSVGGTGTYGYTF
TRBV6-5	13	.	many	TRBJ2-7	TGTGCCAGCAGTTACTCGGCTGACTACGAGCAGTACTTC	CASSYSADYEQYF
TRBV19	16	TRBD1	many	TRBJ2-7	TGTGCCAGTAGTATCCCCGGACAGGGGGCCTCCTACGAGCAGTACTTC	CASSIPGQGASYEQYF
TRBV30	15	.	few	TRBJ2-5	TGTGCCTGGAGGGGAAGTTACAGGGTGAGGGAGACCCAGTACTTC	CAWRGSYRVRETQYF
TRBV20-1	15	.	few	TRBJ2-5	TGCAGTGCTAGAGGAACCGGGCCCAAGGGGGAGACCCAGTACTTC	CSARGTGPKGETQYF